This TCR beta chain derives from a study of T cells in Graves' hyperthyroidism and ophthalmopathy (dated by TCRdb to about 2019). In terms of the full investigation: Peripheral blood was collected at initial diagnosis, before any treatment. After sampling, hyperthyroidism patients received methimazole starting at 30 mg daily, and ophthalmopathy patients received high-dose intravenous methylprednisolone. A discovery cohort of roughly 100 patients, 43 with Graves' ophthalmopathy and 55 to 65 with stable Graves' hyperthyroidism, was used to find distinguishing TCR V-J signatures. Thyroid tissue and blood T-cell repertoires from about 6 Graves' hyperthyroidism patients were also compared in the study. The paper describes TCR Vbeta CDR3 sequencing of about 140 peripheral blood samples, made up of around 41 ophthalmopathy patients, more than 70 hyperthyroidism patients and 17 progressor patients. Whether ophthalmopathy could be predicted prospectively was tested in an independent validation cohort made up of some 20 hyperthyroidism patients plus 17 patients who later progressed to ophthalmopathy. The approximately 100 discovery patients were divided at random into training and test sets in a 7:3 ratio. On the study overall, not on this receptor specifically: A 13 V-J signature model separated ophthalmopathy from stable hyperthyroidism, with roughly 88% sensitivity and 81.08% specificity in cross-validation and 80%/75% in testing. In validation, progression to ophthalmopathy was predicted by the model with roughly 71% sensitivity and 72.22% specificity, a median of about 6.8 months before onset. Most expanded thyroid clonotypes (frequency above 0.001) were also found in blood, which suggests that blood repertoires may mirror thyroid immune responses. No statistical method was used to fix the sample size in advance, and group allocation was not hidden from the investigators.

Stable Graves' hyperthyroidism was defined as the absence of progression to ophthalmopathy over 18 months of follow-up. Hyperthyroidism patients were newly diagnosed, with disease duration under 2 months, and aged 18 to 65 years. Patients with uncontrolled infections, other autoimmune diseases, pregnancy or lactation were excluded. Diagnoses were established on the basis of clinical symptoms, serum thyroxine and TRAb, thyroid ultrasound, and orbital computed tomography. Ficoll-Paque density gradient centrifugation was used to isolate PBMCs from around 9.1 ml of fresh peripheral blood. Trizol reagent was used to extract total RNA, and RNA quality was then checked on an Agilent 2100 Bioanalyzer. Comment on this clonotype: Its antigen remains undetermined. Base qualities are not recorded, but no much larger clone differs from it by a single base.

TCR beta CDR3 regions were amplified from RNA transcripts. A first-round RT-PCR of the TCR CDR3 used the HTBI primer set with the Qiagen OneStep RT-PCR kit. A second multiplex PCR round built the libraries, followed by size selection and purification. The libraries were sequenced on an Illumina HiSeq2000 using paired-end 100 bp reads. The original pipeline was this. SOAPnuke was used to process the raw data, removing reads that contained adapters or uncalled bases, had a mean Phred below 15, or lacked an exact match to the constant primer or identifier. COPE v1.2.5 was used to merge the high-quality paired reads, and each unique nucleotide sequence was defined as a clonotype. MiTCR v1.1 was used to align the clonotypes against IMGT TRBV, TRBD and TRBJ reference segments. Only V-J combinations with frequency above 0.0001, covering 98% to 99.2% of repertoires, were analysed. The TCS score was defined as F50 (clonal expansion) divided by E x V (chaos), with BLOSUM62-based TCRdist calculated between CDR3 peptides within each V-J. Welch's t-statistics and random forest reduced roughly 500 V-J features to 13, which were used in a naive Bayes classifier (R e1071). Thyroid-blood repertoire similarity was quantified with the Morisita-Horn index. TCRdb itself trimmed the public reads at Q25 with fastp, ran MiXCR and retained productive beta chains. Merged by CDR3 protein, the rows form single entries marked with the most common genes and DNA. Clone size and V and J calls follow TCRdb, not the original study. The sample includes just under 750,000 distinct CDR3 sequences, with approximately 40% observed a single time. Around 29% of the sample goes to the ten largest clones.

Trimming costs V 3 bases and J 0 bases, and their ends lie 18 bases apart. From the cysteine up to the phenylalanine, the CDR3 has a length of 17 residues. Only CDR3 DNA is held: 51 bases, read in frame from base 1. Looking up the germline V gene (reference sequence) yields CDR1 LNHNV and CDR2 YYDKDF. The V gene is TRBV15 and the J gene is TRBJ2-7, with TRBD2 as a weak D call on 5 bases. The source of this sequence is a woman between 35 and 50 years old with Graves' hyperthyroidism. Sequencing was done on a sample of blood. The sequenced DNA: TGTGCCACCAGCAGTTATGGAGGACGACCGAGCTCCTACGAGCAGTACTTC. It specifies CATSSYGGRPSSYEQYF.